These 28 T cell receptor beta chains were all obtained from the same sample, sequenced in a study of cytomegalovirus exposure and HLA in healthy donors. Some clones are missing from TCRdb's copy, which holds only in-frame ones; the method was immunoSEQ multiplex PCR. The table shows about 200,000 clones, with around four fifths occurring only once. Input material: PBMCs. All receptors come from a young woman in good health and CMV-seronegative.

This clone appeared a single time. The V and J genes are TRBV30 and TRBJ1-4, with 9 bases that match TRBD1. The CDR3 totals 11 residues. Germline V CDR1 and CDR2: GTSNPN, SVGIG (reference sequence). CDR3 bases: TGTCGAAGGGACAGGGATGAAAAACTGTTTTTT. Protein sequence: CRRDRDEKLFF.

The genes are TRBV6-1 and TRBJ1-5; a possible D gene is TRBD1 (6 bases). The V gene's germline CDR1 is MNHNS and CDR2 SASEGT. Trimming pared 6 bases from V and 7 bases from J, leaving 13 bases between. CDR3 size: 13 residues. CDR3 region: CASRETGPQPQHF. For the CDR3, the DNA is TGTGCCAGCAGAGAAACAGGGCCCCAGCCCCAGCATTTT.

A single count supports this clone. V usage is TRBV2 and J usage is TRBJ2-3; 7 bases agree with TRBD1. This CDR3 has 15 residues. Germline CDR1 is SNHLY and CDR2 is FYNNEI. The trim removed 0 bases at V and 3 bases at J, leaving 3 bases unmatched. The CDR3 DNA follows: TGTGCCAGCAGTGAAGCGTCGGGACAGACAGATACGCAGTATTTT. Translation gives CASSEASGQTDTQYF. Supplemented by reference TRBV2 and TRBJ2-3, the full variable domain reads EPEVTQTPSHQVTQMGQEVILRCVPISNHLYFYWYRQILGQKVEFLVSFYNNEISEKSEIFDDQFSVERPDGSNFTLKIRSTKLEDSAMYFCASSEASGQTDTQYFGPGTRLTVL.

The chain joins TRBV5-1 to TRBJ2-5; D is unclear. The CDR3 has 13 residues. Germline V gene data show CDR1 as SGHRS and CDR2 as YFSETQ. Trimming left V 1 base short and J 4 bases short, with 8 bases between. DNA for the CDR3: TGCGCCAGCAGCTTGTTGGTGGGAGAGACCCAGTACTTC. Translated: CASSLLVGETQYF.

V and J are TRBV7-6 and TRBJ1-3; unclear D gene. CDR3 length: 16 residues. V gave up 5 bases and J gave up 4 bases, with 18 bases separating them. CDR1 and CDR2 (germline): SGHVS, FNYEAQ. The CDR3 loop is CASSPNPQGSGNTIYF. In DNA, the CDR3 is TGTGCCAGCAGCCCGAACCCCCAAGGCTCAGGAAACACCATATATTTT.

The rearrangement uses TRBV5-1 and TRBJ2-6; TRBD1 aligns across 11 bases. The CDR3 spans 17 residues. Per germline, CDR1 SGHRS and CDR2 YFSETQ. Losses at the gene ends were 4 bases for V and 2 bases for J; bases not matched to a gene: 5. This chain's CDR3 is CASSTGQGAPGANVLTF. CDR3 bases: TGCGCCAGCAGCACCGGACAGGGGGCGCCTGGGGCCAACGTCCTGACTTTC.

This clone came up a few times. V and J are TRBV10-3 and TRBJ1-1, with D uncertain. Germline CDR1 ENHRY, CDR2 SYGVKD. The CDR3 totals 15 residues. V dropped 0 bases and J dropped 5 bases, with 13 bases sitting between them. The CDR3 DNA reads TGTGCCATCAGTGAGTCGACTCGTGTGGGGACTGAAGCTTTCTTT. It codes for CAISESTRVGTEAFF.

The rearrangement uses TRBV29-1 and TRBJ2-5; 7 nucleotides match TRBD1. Germline V gene data show CDR1 as SQVTM and CDR2 as ANQGSEA. This CDR3 comprises 14 residues. V shed 6 bases, J shed 5 bases, and the junction held 12 bases outside the gene matches. The CDR3 DNA follows: TGCAGCGTACCCTCGACAGGGACGCGGGAGACCCAGTACTTC. Its protein product is CSVPSTGTRETQYF.

The J gene is TRBJ1-2, the V gene TRBV7-8; 10 bases are shared with TRBD1. This CDR3 has 15 amino acids. Germline CDR1 SGHVS, CDR2 FQNEAQ. The ends lost 5 bases at V and 6 bases at J; junction bases unmatched: 9. CDR3 bases: TGTGCCAGCAGCCACGGACAGGGGGTTGGGGATGGCTACACCTTC. Translation: CASSHGQGVGDGYTF.

The chain is built from TRBV19 and TRBJ2-2; perhaps TRBD1 as D (6 bases). CDR3 length equals 15 residues. The germline V gene encodes CDR1 LNHDA and CDR2 SQIVND (reference sequence). The ends were cut back, 5 bases at V and 2 bases at J, with 12 bases in the middle. The CDR3 region is CASSDGQSNTGELFF. The CDR3 nucleotides read TGTGCCAGTAGTGATGGACAGTCTAACACCGGGGAGCTGTTTTTT.

The chain recombines TRBV27 with TRBJ1-1; 12 nucleotides align to TRBD1. CDR3 size: 16 residues. After removal of 4 bases from V and 1 base from J, the junction contained 4 bases not matched to a gene. Germline V gene sequence: CDR1 MNHEY, CDR2 SMNVEV (reference sequence). The CDR3 DNA is TGTGCCAGCAGTTGGGACAGGGGGCAGGGGAACACTGAAGCTTTCTTT. It is translated as CASSWDRGQGNTEAFF.

V and J are TRBV27 and TRBJ2-3; 10 positions agree with TRBD2. V dropped 7 bases and J dropped 5; count of bases not matched to a gene: 9. The CDR3 runs 15 residues. CDR1 is MNHEY, CDR2 SMNVEV, per germline (reference sequence). The CDR3 region has the DNA TGTGCCAGCACCCCCGGACTAGCGGAGCGAGATACGCAGTATTTT. Translation gives CASTPGLAERDTQYF.

The chain has TRBV6-5 and TRBJ2-1; tentative D call: TRBD2 (7 bases). In germline, CDR1 is MNHEY, CDR2 SVGAGI. There are 15 residues in the CDR3. V shed 2 bases and J shed 8 bases, with 16 bases lying between them. As DNA, the CDR3 is TGTGCCAGCAGTTACGGGGGCGGGAGTCGGTATGAGCAGTTCTTC. It is translated as CASSYGGGSRYEQFF.

As DNA, the CDR3 is TGTGCCAGCAGTTCCATACTAGCGGGAGGGCCCGAGCAGTACTTC. Its protein is CASSSILAGGPEQYF. The J gene is TRBJ2-7, the V gene TRBV27, with 13 positions matching TRBD2. The V and J ends lost 4 bases and 6 bases, in that order; junction bases with no gene match: 6. CDR1 is MNHEY and CDR2 is SMNVEV in the germline V gene (reference sequence). The CDR3 length is 15 residues.

The chain joins TRBV5-6 to TRBJ1-1; 8 bases are shared with TRBD1. The trim removed 5 bases at V and 8 bases at J, leaving 14 bases unmatched. Germline CDR1 reads SGHDT; CDR2 reads YYEEEE. The CDR3 consists of 15 residues. The CDR3 loop is CASRLDRVRSTEAFF. CDR3 nucleotides: TGTGCCAGCAGACTGGACAGGGTTCGGAGCACCGAAGCTTTCTTT. Filled out from reference TRBV5-6 and TRBJ1-1, the complete variable domain reads DAGVTQSPTHLIKTRGQQVTLRCSPKSGHDTVSWYQQALGQGPQFIFQYYEEEERQRGNFPDRFSGHQFPNYSSELNVNALLLGDSALYLCASRLDRVRSTEAFFGQGTRLTVV.

V and J are TRBV6-5 and TRBJ1-1; tentatively, D is TRBD1 (5 bases). Deletions cut 2 bases from V and 4 bases from J, with 11 bases between. This CDR3 comprises 14 residues. CDR1 and CDR2 from the germline V gene are MNHEY and SVGAGI. CDR3 in amino acids: CASSYGRGSTEAFF. The DNA of the CDR3 is TGTGCCAGCAGTTACGGTCGGGGGAGCACTGAAGCTTTCTTT.

This chain joins TRBV29-1 and TRBJ2-1; TRBD1 matches at 7 bases. After removal of 7 bases from V and 4 bases from J, the junction contained 7 bases not matched to a gene. The CDR3 spans 13 residues. Germline V gives CDR1 SQVTM, CDR2 ANQGSEA. CDR3 bases: TGCAGCGCGGGACAGAAATTATACAATGAGCAGTTCTTC. Translating gives CSAGQKLYNEQFF.

On this clone: Other nucleotide sequences in the sample specify the same CDR3. The rearrangement uses TRBV19 and TRBJ1-5; D is unclear. V was trimmed by 3 bases and J by 3 bases, leaving 9 bases between them. The germline V gene encodes CDR1 LNHDA and CDR2 SQIVND (reference sequence). This CDR3 comprises 14 residues. The CDR3 DNA reads TGTGCCAGTAGTATTAGGGCTTCCAATCAGCCCCAGCATTTT. This codes for CASSIRASNQPQHF. Looking up the rest from reference TRBV19 and TRBJ1-5 gives the full variable domain: DGGITQSPKYLFRKEGQNVTLSCEQNLNHDAMYWYRQDPGQGLRLIYYSQIVNDFQKGDIAEGYSVSREKKESFPLTVTSAQKNPTAFYLCASSIRASNQPQHFGDGTRLSIL.

V and J are TRBV7-8 and TRBJ1-2; 7 nucleotides line up with TRBD1. There are 14 residues in the CDR3. Unmatched junction bases numbered 6, after V lost 0 bases and J lost 8 bases. CDR1 is SGHVS and CDR2 is FQNEAQ in the germline V gene. As DNA, the CDR3 is TGTGCCAGCAGCTTAGCTCCAGGGGGGGTCGGCTACACCTTC. Its translation is CASSLAPGGVGYTF.

This rearrangement joins TRBV19 to TRBJ2-3; TRBD2 agrees at 9 bases. CDR3 length: 14 residues. V lost 6 bases to trimming and J lost 0 bases; unmatched junction nucleotides: 1. Germline CDR1 LNHDA, CDR2 SQIVND (reference sequence). CDR3 in amino acids: CASRAGGSTDTQYF. Written as DNA, the CDR3 is TGTGCCAGTAGGGCGGGAGGGAGCACAGATACGCAGTATTTT. Full variable domain (remainder filled in from reference TRBV19 and TRBJ2-3): DGGITQSPKYLFRKEGQNVTLSCEQNLNHDAMYWYRQDPGQGLRLIYYSQIVNDFQKGDIAEGYSVSREKKESFPLTVTSAQKNPTAFYLCASRAGGSTDTQYFGPGTRLTVL.

The sample holds a few counts of this clone. Other DNA sequences in the same sample also yield this CDR3. The rearrangement uses TRBV7-9 and TRBJ1-2; 9 nucleotides agree with TRBD1. Germline V CDR1 and CDR2: SEHNR, FQNEAQ (reference sequence). The CDR3 is 15 amino acids. Unmatched junction bases numbered 6, after V lost 5 bases and J lost 2 bases. CDR3 nucleotide sequence: TGTGCCAGCAGCCCACGGACAGGGGTGAACTATGGCTACACCTTC. This encodes CASSPRTGVNYGYTF. The full variable domain, its missing parts supplied by reference TRBV7-9 and TRBJ1-2, is DTGVSQNPRHKITKRGQNVTFRCDPISEHNRLYWYRQTLGQGPEFLTYFQNEAQLEKSRLLSDRFSAERPKGSFSTLEIQRTEQGDSAMYLCASSPRTGVNYGYTFGSGTRLTVV.

The chain is built from TRBV15 and TRBJ2-3; D is unresolved. The CDR3 loop spans 16 amino acids. CDR1 is LNHNV and CDR2 is YYDKDF in the germline V gene (reference sequence). With 2 bases removed from V and 0 bases from J, the gap between germline ends came to 12 bases. Written as DNA, the CDR3 is TGTGCCACCAGCAGACCTCTTCTAACTAGCACAGATACGCAGTATTTT. It translates to CATSRPLLTSTDTQYF. Together with reference TRBV15 and TRBJ2-3, the CDR3 gives the full variable domain: DAMVIQNPRYQVTQFGKPVTLSCSQTLNHNVMYWYQQKSSQAPKLLFHYYDKDFNNEADTPDNFQSRRPNTSFCFLDIRSPGLGDTAMYLCATSRPLLTSTDTQYFGPGTRLTVL.

The chain uses TRBV2 and TRBJ2-5; D perhaps matches TRBD2 (6 bases). Trimming removed 8 bases at V and 4 bases at J, with 23 bases between. The CDR3 contains 16 residues. CDR1 and CDR2 (germline): SNHLY, FYNNEI. This chain's CDR3 is CASGISGPAGGETQYF. The CDR3 nucleotides read TGTGCCAGCGGCATATCCGGGCCAGCCGGGGGAGAGACCCAGTACTTC.

The chain uses TRBV10-3 and TRBJ1-6; TRBD1 might be the D (5 bases). Trimming shortened V by 6 bases and J by 5 bases, and 14 bases separated the two germline ends. The CDR3 is made up of 15 amino acids. Germline V gene data show CDR1 as ENHRY and CDR2 as SYGVKD. The CDR3 DNA is TGTGCCATCAGGGACCTTCAGGGAAATAATTCACCCCTCCACTTT. Protein product: CAIRDLQGNNSPLHF.

The chain uses TRBV14 and TRBJ1-2, with 9 bases that match TRBD1. This CDR3 contains 15 residues. The germline CDR1 and CDR2 sequences are SGHDN and FVKESK. The trim removed 6 bases at V and 3 bases at J, leaving 8 bases unmatched. CDR3 sequence: CASRPGQGRDYGYTF. CDR3 nucleotides: TGTGCCAGCAGACCCGGACAGGGGAGGGACTATGGCTACACCTTC.

Here the CDR3 DNA reads TGTGCCAGCAGTGTGCAATTACGGGGCACAGATACGCAGTATTTT. It translates to CASSVQLRGTDTQYF. This chain uses TRBV6-1 with TRBJ2-3; D uncertain. Germline V gene sequence: CDR1 MNHNS, CDR2 SASEGT. Between the trimmed V and J ends, which lost 4 bases and 1 base, there was a span of 12 bases. The length of the CDR3 is 15 residues.

The V call is TRBV10-3, the J call TRBJ2-3, with D perhaps TRBD2 (5 bases). Germline loops: CDR1 ENHRY, CDR2 SYGVKD. This CDR3 spans 15 amino acids. V gave up 3 bases and J gave up 2 bases, with 12 bases separating them. The CDR3 loop reads CAISDPSRDTDTQYF. CDR3 nucleotides: TGTGCCATCAGTGACCCTAGCAGAGACACAGATACGCAGTATTTT.

In this sample, this clone turned up a few times. The chain joins TRBV30 to TRBJ1-1, with no clear D. The CDR3 is 12 residues long. With 4 bases removed from V and 2 bases from J, the gap between germline ends came to 8 bases. The germline V gene encodes CDR1 GTSNPN and CDR2 SVGIG (reference sequence). The CDR3 bases are TGTGCCTGGACAACCGGAAACACTGAAGCTTTCTTT. It is translated as CAWTTGNTEAFF.